The sequence of this T cell receptor (beta chain) was determined in a study of T cells in localized non-small cell lung cancer. Here immunoSEQ multiplex PCR was the method, and the copy in TCRdb shows in-frame clones only, minus some. Here the sample spans under 65,000 clones, over 85% being singletons. CDR3 length equals 15 residues. CDR1 and CDR2 from the germline V gene are WNHNN and SYGVQD (reference sequence). Trimming took 6 bases from V and 2 from J, leaving 14 bases between them. The material was peripheral blood, obtained before any cancer treatment. V usage is TRBV10-1 and J usage is TRBJ2-1; D is possibly TRBD1 or TRBD2 (5 bases each). The receptor's source is a man aged 35 to 69 with stage I squamous cell lung carcinoma. The CDR3 region is CASSEGILPYNEQFF. The CDR3 nucleotides read TGCGCCAGCAGCGAGGGGATCCTTCCCTACAATGAGCAGTTCTTC.